The TCR beta chain described here comes from a study of spatial heterogeneity in lung cancer. CDR1 SGHAT and CDR2 FQNNGV come from the germline V gene. The J segment lost 3 bases and the V segment lost 5 bases, leaving 5 bases of the junction unmatched. This CDR3 region has 15 residues. TCRdb recomputed calls from the 5' RACE reads with MiXCR, one row per CDR3 protein. Among about 4,000 distinct CDR3 sequences listed, about 28% were seen once. This clonotype counts as medium-sized. Described time point: blood at routine non-recurrence follow-up after resection. Material: PBMCs, obtained at follow-up. The sequence came from a male donor with early-stage non-small cell lung cancer. The chain uses TRBV11-2 and TRBJ2-1, with 9 bases aligning to TRBD2. The CDR3 loop is CASSVYSGGYNEQFF. The DNA of the CDR3 is TGTGCCAGCAGCGTCTATAGCGGGGGCTACAATGAGCAGTTCTTC.